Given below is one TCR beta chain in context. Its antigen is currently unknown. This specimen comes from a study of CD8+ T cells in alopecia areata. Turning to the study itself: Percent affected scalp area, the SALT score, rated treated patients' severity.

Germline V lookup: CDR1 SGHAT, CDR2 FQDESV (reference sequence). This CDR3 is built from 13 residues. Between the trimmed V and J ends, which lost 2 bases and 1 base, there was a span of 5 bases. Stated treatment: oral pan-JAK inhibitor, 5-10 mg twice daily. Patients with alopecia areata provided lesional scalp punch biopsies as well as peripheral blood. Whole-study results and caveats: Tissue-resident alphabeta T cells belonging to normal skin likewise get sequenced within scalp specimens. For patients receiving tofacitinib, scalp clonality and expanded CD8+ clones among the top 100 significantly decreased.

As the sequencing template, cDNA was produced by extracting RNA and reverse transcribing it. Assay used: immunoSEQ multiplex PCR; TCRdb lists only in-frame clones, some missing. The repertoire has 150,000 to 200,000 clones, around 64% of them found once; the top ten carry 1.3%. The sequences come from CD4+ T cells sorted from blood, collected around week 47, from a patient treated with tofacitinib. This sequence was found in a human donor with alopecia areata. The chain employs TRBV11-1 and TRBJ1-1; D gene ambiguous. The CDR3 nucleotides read TGTGCCAGCAGCTTACCCCCGAACACTGAAGCTTTCTTT. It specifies CASSLPPNTEAFF.